This entry concerns a single T cell receptor beta chain. This sample was taken from a study of PD-1 blockade in classical Hodgkin lymphoma. Only in-frame clones appear in the TCRdb table, and some are missing; sequencing was by immunoSEQ multiplex PCR. This table has roughly 140,000 clones, about 78% appearing once. With V trimmed by 3 bases and J by 1 base, 2 bases remained unmatched. CDR1 is KGHSH, CDR2 LQKENI, per germline. The CDR3 loop spans 14 amino acids. There was relapse after autologous stem cell transplantation in every patient, and there was variation in brentuximab vedotin exposure. This sequence was found in a human donor with classical Hodgkin lymphoma. The chain employs TRBV18 and TRBJ1-2; TRBD1 matches at 7 bases. This specimen was peripheral blood mononuclear cells (PBMCs), taken before the second cycle of nivolumab. The CDR3 DNA is TGTGCCAGCTCACCCCGGGACAGTAACTATGGCTACACCTTC. The encoded protein is CASSPRDSNYGYTF.